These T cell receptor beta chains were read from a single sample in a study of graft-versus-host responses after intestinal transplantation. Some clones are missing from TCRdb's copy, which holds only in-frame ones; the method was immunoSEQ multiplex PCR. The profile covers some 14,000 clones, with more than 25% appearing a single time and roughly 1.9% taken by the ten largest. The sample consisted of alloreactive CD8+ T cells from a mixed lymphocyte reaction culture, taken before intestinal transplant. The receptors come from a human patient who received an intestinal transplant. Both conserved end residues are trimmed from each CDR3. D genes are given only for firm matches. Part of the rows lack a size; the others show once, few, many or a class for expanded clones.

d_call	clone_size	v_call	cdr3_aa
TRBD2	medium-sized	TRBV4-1	ASSPTGTSGSYEQY
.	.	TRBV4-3	ASSQVMGSEAF
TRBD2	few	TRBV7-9	AGTLAGGPNEQF
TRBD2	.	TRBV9	ASSPWIAGAGRKETQY
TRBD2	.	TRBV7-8	ASSFRTRVKTDTQY
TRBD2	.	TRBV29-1	SVGGGSSYEQY
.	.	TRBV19	ASSIREVPGYTEAF
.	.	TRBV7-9	ASSFPGETYEQY
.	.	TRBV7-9	ASSARQNTHEQY
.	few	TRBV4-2	ASSQERTPSGANVLT
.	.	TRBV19	ASSIQNANYGYT
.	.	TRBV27	ASSSGVGTEAF
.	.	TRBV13	ASSLLSGGNYGYT
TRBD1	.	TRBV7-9	ASSLRNRGTEAF
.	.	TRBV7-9	ASSLSDEQF
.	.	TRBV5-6	ASSLAGSGPQH
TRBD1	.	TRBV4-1	ASSQAYSDREGQPQH
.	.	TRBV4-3	ASSQEPLQGLKTGELF
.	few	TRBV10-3	AISRQAYEQY
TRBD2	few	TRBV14	ASSHTNTTGTSLPPNTGELF
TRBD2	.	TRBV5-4	ASSLIGTSGDNEQF
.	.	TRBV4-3	ASSQDRGSLSAFEQY
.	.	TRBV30	AWSVLSARRGEQY
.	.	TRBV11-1	ASSLSGGGSTDTQY
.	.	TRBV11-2	ASSLGEETYEQY
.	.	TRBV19	ASSIGSGSYEQY
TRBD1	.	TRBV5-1	ASSLEDRDGYGYT
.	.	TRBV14	ASSQDDGHLGWEQY
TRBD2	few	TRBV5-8	ASSALAGWETQY
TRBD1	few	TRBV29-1	SVEESAGTGIRGDTEAF
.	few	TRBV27	ASRWGGNTEAF
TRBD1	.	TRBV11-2	ASSLSGGATYNEQF
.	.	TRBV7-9	ASSLSTYEQY
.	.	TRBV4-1	ASSLSEDYEQY
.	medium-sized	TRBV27	ASSSLSGGSYNEQF
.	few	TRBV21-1	ASSAPGAGNEQF
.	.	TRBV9	ASSVGGDSEQF
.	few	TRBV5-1	ASSLEAGMSTNEKLF
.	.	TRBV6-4	ASSDSTFPTAEFPH
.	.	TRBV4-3	ASSQDLGAYEQY
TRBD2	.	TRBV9	ASSVVPSGAETQY
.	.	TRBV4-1	ASSQVLSGSYEQY
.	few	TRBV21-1	ASSNLQGVDTEAF
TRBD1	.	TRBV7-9	ASNPGTGYNEQF
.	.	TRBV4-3	ASSQDRTLLTEAF
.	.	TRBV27	ASSLGTWGEKLF
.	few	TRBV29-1	SVGGLQETQY
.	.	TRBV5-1	ASSLSGGTYEQY